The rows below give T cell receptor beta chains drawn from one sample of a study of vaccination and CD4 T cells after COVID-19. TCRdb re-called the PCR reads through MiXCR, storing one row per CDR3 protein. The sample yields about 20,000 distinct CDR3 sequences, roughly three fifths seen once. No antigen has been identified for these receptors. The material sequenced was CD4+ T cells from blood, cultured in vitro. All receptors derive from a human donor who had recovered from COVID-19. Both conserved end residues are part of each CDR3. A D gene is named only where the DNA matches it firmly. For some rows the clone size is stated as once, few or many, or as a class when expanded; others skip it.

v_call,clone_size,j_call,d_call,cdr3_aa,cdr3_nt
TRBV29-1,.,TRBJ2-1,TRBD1,CSVEAPGTGGYYNEQFF,TGCAGCGTTGAAGCCCCAGGGACAGGGGGTTATTACAATGAGCAGTTCTTC
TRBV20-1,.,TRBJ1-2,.,CSAFRGGYTF,TGCAGTGCTTTCAGGGGTGGCTACACCTTC
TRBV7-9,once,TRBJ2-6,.,CASSDLGANVLTF,TGCGCCAGCAGCGATCTGGGGGCCAACGTCCTGACTTTC
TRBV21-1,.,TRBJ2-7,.,CASSKDPHEQYF,TGTGCCAGCAGCAAAGATCCTCATGAGCAGTACTTC
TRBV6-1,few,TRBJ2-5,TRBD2,CASRGTSGGRAQETQYF,TGTGCCAGCAGAGGGACTAGCGGCGGGAGGGCCCAAGAGACCCAGTACTTC
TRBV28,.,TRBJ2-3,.,CASLKQGYTDTQYF,TGTGCCAGCCTGAAGCAGGGGTACACAGATACGCAGTATTTT
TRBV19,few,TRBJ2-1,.,CASSKEGYKSYNEQFF,TGTGCCAGTAGTAAGGAGGGATATAAATCCTACAATGAGCAGTTCTTC
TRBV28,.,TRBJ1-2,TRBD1,CASNIMGQGNGYTF,TGTGCCAGCAACATAATGGGACAGGGGAATGGCTACACCTTC
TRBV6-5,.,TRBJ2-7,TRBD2,CARVIGDYTFYEQYF,TGTGCCAGAGTTATCGGGGACTATACTTTCTACGAGCAGTACTTC
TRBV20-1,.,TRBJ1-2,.,CSASEGNDYGYTF,TGCAGTGCTAGCGAGGGGAACGACTATGGCTACACCTTC
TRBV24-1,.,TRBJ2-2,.,CATSLGGFANTGELFF,TGTGCCACCAGTTTAGGTGGGTTCGCGAACACCGGGGAGCTGTTTTTT
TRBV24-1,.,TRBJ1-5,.,CATQDSPNQPQHF,TGTGCCACCCAGGACAGCCCCAATCAGCCCCAGCATTTT
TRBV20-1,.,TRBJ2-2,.,CSAERGAGADGELFF,TGCAGTGCCGAGAGGGGGGCGGGGGCGGACGGGGAGCTGTTTTTT
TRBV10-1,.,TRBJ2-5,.,CASSNSLGPLGGETQYF,TGCGCCAGCAGTAACTCGCTCGGGCCCCTAGGTGGAGAGACCCAGTACTTC
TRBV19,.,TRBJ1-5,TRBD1,CASSIAWDSGNQPQHF,TGTGCCAGTAGTATAGCCTGGGACAGTGGCAATCAGCCCCAGCATTTT
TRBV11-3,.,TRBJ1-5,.,CASSLDRPFSGRYSNQPQHF,TGTGCCAGCAGCTTAGATAGGCCCTTTAGTGGGAGGTATAGCAATCAGCCCCAGCATTTT
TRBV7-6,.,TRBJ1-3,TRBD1,CASSLARGTVNTIYF,TGTGCCAGCAGCTTAGCCCGGGGGACAGTTAACACCATATATTTT
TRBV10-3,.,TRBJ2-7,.,CAISDLAPYEQYF,TGTGCCATCAGTGACCTAGCCCCCTACGAGCAGTACTTC
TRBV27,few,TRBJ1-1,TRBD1,CASSARQGALTEAFF,TGTGCCAGCAGTGCCCGACAGGGGGCTTTGACTGAAGCTTTCTTT
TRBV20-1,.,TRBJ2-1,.,CSAWEPSYNEQFF,TGCAGTGCTTGGGAACCCTCCTACAATGAGCAGTTCTTC
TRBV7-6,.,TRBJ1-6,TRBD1,CASSPDRVASPLHF,TGTGCCAGCAGCCCGGACAGGGTCGCTTCACCCCTCCACTTT
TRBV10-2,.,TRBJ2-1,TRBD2,CASSEILGRGGPNEQFF,TGCGCCAGCAGTGAAATTTTAGGGCGGGGGGGCCCCAATGAGCAGTTCTTC
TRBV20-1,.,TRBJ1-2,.,CSARLTGTTGYTF,TGCAGTGCTAGACTAACCGGGACAACAGGCTACACCTTC
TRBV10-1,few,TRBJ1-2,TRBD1,CASSGNLGQDGYGYTF,TGCGCCAGCAGTGGGAACTTAGGACAGGACGGCTATGGCTACACCTTC
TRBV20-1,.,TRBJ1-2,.,CSASSGGNYGYTF,TGCAGTGCTAGTTCAGGCGGAAACTATGGCTACACCTTC
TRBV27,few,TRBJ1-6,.,CAAGLRDSPLHF,TGTGCTGCAGGGCTCCGCGATTCACCCCTCCACTTT
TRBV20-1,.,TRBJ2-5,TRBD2,CSAGTIQETQYF,TGCAGTGCTGGGACTATACAAGAGACCCAGTACTTC
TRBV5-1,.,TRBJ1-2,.,CASSFSNYGYTF,TGCGCCAGCAGCTTTTCAAACTATGGCTACACCTTC
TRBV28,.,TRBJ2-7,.,CASSLIQAGYEQYF,TGTGCCAGCAGTTTAATACAGGCGGGGTACGAGCAGTACTTC
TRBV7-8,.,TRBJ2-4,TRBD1,CASSLGGQGGNIQYF,TGTGCCAGCAGCTTAGGAGGACAGGGTGGGAACATTCAGTACTTC
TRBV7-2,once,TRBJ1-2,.,CASSPLESANYGYTF,TGTGCCAGCAGCCCACTGGAATCAGCTAACTATGGCTACACCTTC
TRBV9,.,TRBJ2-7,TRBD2,CASSVRSGSYEQYF,TGTGCCAGCAGCGTACGAAGCGGGAGTTACGAGCAGTACTTC
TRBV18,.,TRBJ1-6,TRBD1,CASSPPEFGTGNSPLHF,TGTGCCAGCTCACCACCGGAATTCGGGACAGGGAATTCACCCCTCCACTTT
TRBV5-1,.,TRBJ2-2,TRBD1,CASSRGQGDGELFF,TGCGCCAGCAGCCGGGGACAGGGAGACGGGGAGCTGTTTTTT
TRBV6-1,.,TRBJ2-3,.,CASSDSGKVRDTQYF,TGTGCCAGCAGTGATTCAGGAAAGGTGCGAGATACGCAGTATTTT
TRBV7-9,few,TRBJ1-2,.,CASSKGEEGYTF,TGTGCCAGCAGCAAGGGAGAAGAAGGCTACACCTTC
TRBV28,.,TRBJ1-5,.,CASSPGFGQHSNQPQHF,TGTGCCAGCAGTCCCGGGTTCGGACAGCATAGCAATCAGCCCCAGCATTTT
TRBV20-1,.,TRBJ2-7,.,CSARRLENSYEQYF,TGCAGCGCTAGACGGCTTGAAAATTCCTACGAGCAGTACTTC
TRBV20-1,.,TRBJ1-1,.,CSAIGRSNTEAFF,TGCAGTGCTATTGGGCGTTCGAACACTGAAGCTTTCTTT
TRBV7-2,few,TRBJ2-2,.,CASSLVPLRGAFAGELFF,TGTGCCAGCAGCTTAGTACCCTTACGGGGGGCTTTCGCCGGGGAGCTGTTTTTT
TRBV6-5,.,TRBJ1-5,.,CASSSWGQPQHF,TGTGCCAGCAGTTCTTGGGGTCAGCCCCAGCATTTT
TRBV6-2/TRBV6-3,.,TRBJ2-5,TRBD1,CASSVETGAVATQYF,TGTGCCAGCAGCGTGGAAACAGGGGCCGTGGCGACCCAGTACTTC
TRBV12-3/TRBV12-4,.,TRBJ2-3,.,CASSPGPGISDTQYF,TGTGCCAGCAGTCCAGGGCCAGGGATCTCCGATACGCAGTATTTT
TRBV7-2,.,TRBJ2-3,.,CASSPRGGSNTQYF,TGTGCCAGCAGCCCCCGCGGAGGGTCTAATACGCAGTATTTT
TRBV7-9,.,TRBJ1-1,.,CASSSKYREEDTEAFF,TGTGCCAGCAGCTCTAAATACAGGGAGGAGGACACTGAAGCTTTCTTT
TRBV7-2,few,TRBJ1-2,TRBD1,CASSVTLPGQGRGGYTF,TGTGCCAGCAGCGTAACGCTGCCGGGACAGGGTCGAGGAGGCTACACCTTC
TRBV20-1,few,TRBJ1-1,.,CSAREEGIGDGYTEAFF,TGCAGTGCTAGAGAAGAGGGGATAGGGGATGGGTACACTGAAGCTTTCTTT
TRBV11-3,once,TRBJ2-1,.,CASSLDSAATYNEQFF,TGTGCCAGCAGCTTAGATTCGGCAGCTACCTACAATGAGCAGTTCTTC
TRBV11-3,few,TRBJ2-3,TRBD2,CASSPSSGRGTDTQYF,TGTGCCAGCAGCCCCTCTAGCGGGAGAGGGACAGATACGCAGTATTTT
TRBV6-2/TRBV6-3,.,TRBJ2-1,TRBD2,CASSSLAFNEQFF,TGTGCCAGCAGTTCACTAGCGTTCAATGAGCAGTTCTTC
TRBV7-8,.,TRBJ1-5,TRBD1,CASTDGQGGLLAQHF,TGTGCCAGCACCGACGGACAGGGAGGATTGTTAGCCCAGCATTTT
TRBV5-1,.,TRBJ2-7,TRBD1,CASSPRTGEQYF,TGCGCCAGCAGCCCCAGGACAGGCGAGCAGTACTTC